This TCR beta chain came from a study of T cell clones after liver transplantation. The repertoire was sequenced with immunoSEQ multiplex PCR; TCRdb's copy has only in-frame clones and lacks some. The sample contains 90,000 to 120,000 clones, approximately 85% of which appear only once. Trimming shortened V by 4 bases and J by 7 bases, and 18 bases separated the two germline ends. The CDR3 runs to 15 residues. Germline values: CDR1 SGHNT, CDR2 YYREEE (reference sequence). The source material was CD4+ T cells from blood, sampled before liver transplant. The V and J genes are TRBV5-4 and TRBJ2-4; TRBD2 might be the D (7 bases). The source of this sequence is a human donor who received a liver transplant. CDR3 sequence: CASSPTGLGGNIQYF. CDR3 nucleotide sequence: TGTGCCAGCAGCCCCACCGGACTAGGGGGGAACATTCAGTACTTC.